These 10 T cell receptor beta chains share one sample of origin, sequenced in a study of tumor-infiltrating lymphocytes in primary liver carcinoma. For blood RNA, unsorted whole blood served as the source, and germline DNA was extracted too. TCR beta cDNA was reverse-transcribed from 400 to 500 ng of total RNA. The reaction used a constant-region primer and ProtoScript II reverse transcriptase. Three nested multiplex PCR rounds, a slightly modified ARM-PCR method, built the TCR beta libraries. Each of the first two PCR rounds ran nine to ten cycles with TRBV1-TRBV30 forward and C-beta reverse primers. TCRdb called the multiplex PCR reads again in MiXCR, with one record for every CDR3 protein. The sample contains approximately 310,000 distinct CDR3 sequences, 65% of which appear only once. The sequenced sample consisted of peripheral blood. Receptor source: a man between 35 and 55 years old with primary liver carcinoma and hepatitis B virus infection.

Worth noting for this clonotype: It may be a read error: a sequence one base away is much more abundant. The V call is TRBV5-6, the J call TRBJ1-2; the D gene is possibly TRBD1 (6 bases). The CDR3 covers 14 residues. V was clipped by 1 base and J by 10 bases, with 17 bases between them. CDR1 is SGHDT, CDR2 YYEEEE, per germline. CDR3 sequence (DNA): TGTGCCAGCAGCTTGAGGACAGTGGTCGGGGACTACACCTTC. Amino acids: CASSLRTVVGDYTF.

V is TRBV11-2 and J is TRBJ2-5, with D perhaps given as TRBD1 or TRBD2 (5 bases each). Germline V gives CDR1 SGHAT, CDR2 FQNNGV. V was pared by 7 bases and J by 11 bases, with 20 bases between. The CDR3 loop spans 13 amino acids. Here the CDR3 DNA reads TGTGCCAGCAACCCCGGGCCACGAGGGGCACAGTACTTC. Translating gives CASNPGPRGAQYF.

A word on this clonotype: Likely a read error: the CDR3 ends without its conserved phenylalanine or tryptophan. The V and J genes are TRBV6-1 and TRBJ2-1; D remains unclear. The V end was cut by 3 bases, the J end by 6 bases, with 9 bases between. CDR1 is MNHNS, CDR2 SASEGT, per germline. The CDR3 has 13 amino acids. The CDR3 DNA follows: TGTGCCAGCAGTGAGCGGAAAAGCAATGAGCAGTTCTTA. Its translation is CASSERKSNEQFL.

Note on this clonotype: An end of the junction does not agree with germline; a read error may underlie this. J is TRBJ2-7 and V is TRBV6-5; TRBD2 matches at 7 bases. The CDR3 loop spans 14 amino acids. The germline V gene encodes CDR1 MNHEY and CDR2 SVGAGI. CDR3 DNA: TGTGTCAGCAGCTACTCTCTAGCGGCCCACGAGCAGTACTTC. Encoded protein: CVSSYSLAAHEQYF.

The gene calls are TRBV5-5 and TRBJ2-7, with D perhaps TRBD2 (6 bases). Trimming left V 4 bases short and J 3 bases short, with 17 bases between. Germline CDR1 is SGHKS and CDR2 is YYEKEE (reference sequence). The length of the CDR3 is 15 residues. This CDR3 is CASSTQRASYYEQYF. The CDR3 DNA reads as TGTGCCAGCAGCACCCAGCGGGCATCCTACTACGAGCAGTACTTC. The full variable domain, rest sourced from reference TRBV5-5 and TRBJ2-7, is DAGVTQSPTHLIKTRGQQVTLRCSPISGHKSVSWYQQVLGQGPQFIFQYYEKEERGRGNFPDRFSARQFPNYSSELNVNALLLGDSALYLCASSTQRASYYEQYFGPGTRLTVT.

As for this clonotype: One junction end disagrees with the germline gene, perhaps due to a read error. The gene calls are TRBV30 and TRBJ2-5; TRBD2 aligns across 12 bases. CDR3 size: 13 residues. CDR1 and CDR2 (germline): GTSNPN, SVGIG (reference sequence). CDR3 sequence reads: CTWLAGGGETQYF. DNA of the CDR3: TGTACCTGGCTAGCGGGAGGGGGGGAGACCCAGTACTTC.

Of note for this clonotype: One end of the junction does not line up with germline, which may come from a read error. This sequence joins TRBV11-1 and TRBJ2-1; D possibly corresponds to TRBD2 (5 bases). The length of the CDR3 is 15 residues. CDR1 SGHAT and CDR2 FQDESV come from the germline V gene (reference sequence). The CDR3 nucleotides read TGTGCCGGTAGCGACTCTAGCCCATCCTACGATGAGCAGTTCTTC. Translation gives CAGSDSSPSYDEQFF.

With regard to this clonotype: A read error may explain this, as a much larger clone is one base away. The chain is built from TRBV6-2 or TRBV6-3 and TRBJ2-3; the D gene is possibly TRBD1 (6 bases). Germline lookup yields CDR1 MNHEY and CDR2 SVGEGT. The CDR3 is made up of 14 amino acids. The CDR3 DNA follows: TGTGCCAGCACTCTAACAGGGAACACATATACGCAGTATTTT. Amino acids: CASTLTGNTYTQYF.

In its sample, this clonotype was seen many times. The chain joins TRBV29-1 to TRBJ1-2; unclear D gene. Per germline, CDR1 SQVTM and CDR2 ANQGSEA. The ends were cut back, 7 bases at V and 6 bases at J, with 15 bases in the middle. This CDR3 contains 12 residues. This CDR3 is CSAGFQSDGYTF. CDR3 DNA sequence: TGCAGCGCTGGGTTTCAGAGTGATGGCTACACCTTC.

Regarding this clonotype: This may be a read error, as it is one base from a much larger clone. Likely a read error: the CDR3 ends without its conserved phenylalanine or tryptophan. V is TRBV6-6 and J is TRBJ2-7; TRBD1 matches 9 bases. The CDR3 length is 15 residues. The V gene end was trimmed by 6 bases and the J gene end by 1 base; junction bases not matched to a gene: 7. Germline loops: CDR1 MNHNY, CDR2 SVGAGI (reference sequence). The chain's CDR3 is CASRTGGGVSYEQYL. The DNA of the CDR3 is TGTGCCAGCAGGACAGGGGGGGGGGTGTCCTACGAGCAGTACCTC.